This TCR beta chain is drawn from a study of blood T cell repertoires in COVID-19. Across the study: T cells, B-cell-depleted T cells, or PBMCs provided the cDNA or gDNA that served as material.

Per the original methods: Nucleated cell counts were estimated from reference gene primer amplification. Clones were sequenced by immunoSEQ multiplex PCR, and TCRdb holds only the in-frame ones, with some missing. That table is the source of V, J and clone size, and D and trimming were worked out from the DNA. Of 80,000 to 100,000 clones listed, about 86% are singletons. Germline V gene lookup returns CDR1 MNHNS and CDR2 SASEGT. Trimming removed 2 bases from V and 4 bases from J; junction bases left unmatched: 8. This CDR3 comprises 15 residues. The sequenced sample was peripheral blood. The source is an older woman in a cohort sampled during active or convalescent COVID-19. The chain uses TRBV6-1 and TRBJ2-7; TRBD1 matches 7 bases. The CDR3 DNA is TGTGCCAGCAGTGAACTCCCTGACAGGGCGTACGAGCAGTACTTC. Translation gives CASSELPDRAYEQYF.